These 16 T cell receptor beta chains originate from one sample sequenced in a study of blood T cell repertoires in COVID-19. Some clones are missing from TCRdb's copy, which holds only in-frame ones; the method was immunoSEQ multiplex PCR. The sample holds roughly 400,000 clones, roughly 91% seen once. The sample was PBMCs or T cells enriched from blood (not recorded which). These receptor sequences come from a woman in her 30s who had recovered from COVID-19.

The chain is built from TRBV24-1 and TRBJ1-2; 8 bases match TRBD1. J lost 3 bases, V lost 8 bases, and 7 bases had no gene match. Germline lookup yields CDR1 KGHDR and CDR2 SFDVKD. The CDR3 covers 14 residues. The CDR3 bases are TGTGCCACCACCCGGGACAGGAGAGACTATGGCTACACCTTC. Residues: CATTRDRRDYGYTF.

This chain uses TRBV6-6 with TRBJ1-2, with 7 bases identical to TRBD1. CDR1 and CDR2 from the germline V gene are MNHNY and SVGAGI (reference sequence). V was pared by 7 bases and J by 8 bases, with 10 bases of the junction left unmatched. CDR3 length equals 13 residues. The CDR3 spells CASTIDRAEGYTF. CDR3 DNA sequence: TGTGCCAGCACTATAGACAGGGCAGAAGGCTACACCTTC.

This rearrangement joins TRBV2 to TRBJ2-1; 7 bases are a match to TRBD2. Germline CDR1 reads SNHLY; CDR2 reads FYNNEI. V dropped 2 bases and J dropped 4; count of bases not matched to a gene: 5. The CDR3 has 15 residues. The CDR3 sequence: CASSEMGRGYNEQFF. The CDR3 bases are TGTGCCAGCAGTGAAATGGGGCGGGGGTACAATGAGCAGTTCTTC.

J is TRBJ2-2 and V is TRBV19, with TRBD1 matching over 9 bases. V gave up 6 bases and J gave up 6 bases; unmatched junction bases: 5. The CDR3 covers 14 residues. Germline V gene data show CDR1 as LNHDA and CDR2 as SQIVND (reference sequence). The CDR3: CASSTGGAPGELFF. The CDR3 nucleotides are TGTGCCAGTAGCACAGGGGGCGCCCCCGGGGAGCTGTTTTTT.

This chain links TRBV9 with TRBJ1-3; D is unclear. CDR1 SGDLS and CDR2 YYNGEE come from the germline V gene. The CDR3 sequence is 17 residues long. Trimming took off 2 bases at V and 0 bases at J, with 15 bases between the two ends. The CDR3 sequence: CASSVAGRSSSGNTIYF. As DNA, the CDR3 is TGTGCCAGCAGCGTTGCCGGTAGATCAAGCTCTGGAAACACCATATATTTT.

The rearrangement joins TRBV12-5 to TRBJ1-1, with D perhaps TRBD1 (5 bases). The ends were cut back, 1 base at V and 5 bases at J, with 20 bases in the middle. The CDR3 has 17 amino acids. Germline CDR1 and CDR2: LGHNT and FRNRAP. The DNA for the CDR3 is TGTGCTAGTGGTTTGGCCTGGGACTCAACAAGGGAAACTGAAGCTTTCTTT. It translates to CASGLAWDSTRETEAFF.

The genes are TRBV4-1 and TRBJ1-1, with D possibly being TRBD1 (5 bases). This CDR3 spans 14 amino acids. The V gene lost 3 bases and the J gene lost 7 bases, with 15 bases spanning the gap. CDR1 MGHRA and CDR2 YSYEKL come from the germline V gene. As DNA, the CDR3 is TGCGCCAGCAGCCATTCTCAGGGTCTGCATGAAGCTTTCTTT. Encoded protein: CASSHSQGLHEAFF.

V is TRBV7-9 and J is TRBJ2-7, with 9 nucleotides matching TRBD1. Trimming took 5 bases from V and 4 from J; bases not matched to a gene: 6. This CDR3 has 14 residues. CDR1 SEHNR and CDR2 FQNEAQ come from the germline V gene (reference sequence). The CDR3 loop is CASSHWDRAYEQYF. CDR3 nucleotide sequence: TGTGCCAGCAGCCACTGGGACAGGGCGTACGAGCAGTACTTC.

The CDR3 spells CASRRRTGGNEKLFF. Here the CDR3 DNA reads TGTGCCAGCAGGCGGAGGACAGGGGGGAATGAAAAACTGTTTTTT. The chain employs TRBV2 and TRBJ1-4; 10 bases are shared with TRBD1. With 6 bases clipped from V and 5 bases from J, the junction kept 6 bases outside the gene matches. This CDR3 is 15 amino acids long. From germline, CDR1 is SNHLY and CDR2 FYNNEI.

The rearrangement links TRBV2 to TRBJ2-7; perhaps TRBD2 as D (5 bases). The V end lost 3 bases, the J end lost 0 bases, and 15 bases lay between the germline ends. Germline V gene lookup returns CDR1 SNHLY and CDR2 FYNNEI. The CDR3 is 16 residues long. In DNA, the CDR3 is TGTGCCAGCAGTGACCCTCGGGGATCCTTCTCCTACGAGCAGTACTTC. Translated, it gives CASSDPRGSFSYEQYF.

CDR3 residues: CASSSAGGNTIYF. The CDR3 DNA sequence: TGTGCCAGCAGCTCCGCGGGTGGAAACACCATATATTTT. The gene calls are TRBV11-3 and TRBJ1-3, with D uncertain. V was trimmed by 4 bases and J by 3 bases, leaving 7 bases between them. Germline loops: CDR1 SGHNT, CDR2 YENEEA. CDR3 size: 13 residues.

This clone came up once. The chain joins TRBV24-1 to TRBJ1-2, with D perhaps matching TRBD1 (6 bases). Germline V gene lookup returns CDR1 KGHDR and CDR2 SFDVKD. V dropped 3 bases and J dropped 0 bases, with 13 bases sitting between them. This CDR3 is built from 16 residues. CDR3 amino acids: CATSDPTGTSNYGYTF. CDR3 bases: TGTGCCACCAGTGATCCCACAGGGACGTCTAACTATGGCTACACCTTC.

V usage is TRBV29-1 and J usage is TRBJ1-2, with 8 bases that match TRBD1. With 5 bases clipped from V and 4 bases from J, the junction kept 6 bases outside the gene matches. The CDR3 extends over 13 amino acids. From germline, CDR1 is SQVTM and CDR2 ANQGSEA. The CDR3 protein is CSVLTGDFYGYTF. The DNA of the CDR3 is TGCAGCGTTCTGACAGGGGATTTCTATGGCTACACCTTC.

The chain's CDR3 is CASSVATSWQSGMGYTF. CDR3 in DNA: TGTGCCAGCAGCGTAGCTACGTCTTGGCAGTCGGGAATGGGCTACACCTTC. The V and J genes are TRBV9 and TRBJ1-2; D gene unclear. Trimming cost V 0 bases and J 8 bases, with 23 bases left between them. The germline CDR1 and CDR2 sequences are SGDLS and YYNGEE. The CDR3 is made up of 17 amino acids.

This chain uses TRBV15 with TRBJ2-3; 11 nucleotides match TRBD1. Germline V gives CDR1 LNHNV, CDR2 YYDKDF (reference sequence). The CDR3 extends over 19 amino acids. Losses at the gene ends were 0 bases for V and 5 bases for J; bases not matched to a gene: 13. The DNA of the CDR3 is TGTGCCACCAGCAGAGAATATAGGAGCGGACAGGGGGCGGGAGATACGCAGTATTTT. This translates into CATSREYRSGQGAGDTQYF.

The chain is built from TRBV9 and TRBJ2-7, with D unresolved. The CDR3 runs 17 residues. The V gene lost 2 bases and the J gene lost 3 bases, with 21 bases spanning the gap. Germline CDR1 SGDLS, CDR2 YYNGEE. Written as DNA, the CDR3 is TGTGCCAGCAGCGTCGGCCCATTTTCGGGTATGAGCTACGAGCAGTACTTC. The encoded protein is CASSVGPFSGMSYEQYF. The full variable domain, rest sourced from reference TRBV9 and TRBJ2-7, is DSGVTQTPKHLITATGQRVTLRCSPRSGDLSVYWYQQSLDQGLQFLIQYYNGEERAKGNILERFSAQQFPDLHSELNLSSLELGDSALYFCASSVGPFSGMSYEQYFGPGTRLTVT.